This TCR beta chain came from a study of response to subunit inactivated influenza vaccine (dated by TCRdb to 2016 to 2018). In the study overall: To follow how T cells responded to a trivalent subunit inactivated influenza vaccine, the researchers relied on deep quantitative profiling of the T cell receptor repertoire.

This clonotype showed up just a few times. The antigen it binds to is not known. Per-nucleotide qualities are absent, and no much larger clonotype sits a single base away. Study-level results and caveats: According to the authors, only a limited number of new T cells may be recruited by each seasonal influenza vaccination.

Receptor libraries were prepared by RT-PCR. Data came from an Illumina HiSeq 2500. TCRdb trimmed the raw reads at Q25, called clones with MiXCR and kept productive beta chains. Entries are consolidated by CDR3 protein sequence, retaining the most common genes and DNA. The sample table lists 800,000 to 1,000,000 distinct CDR3 sequences, 21% of them with a count of one. The ten largest clones represent approximately 10% of the sample. Counted from cysteine to phenylalanine, this CDR3 has 14 amino acids. CDR3 DNA is the only sequence kept; it has 42 bases, read in frame from the first base. V is reduced by 1 base and J by 1 base, leaving a spacing of 6 bases between them. Sequences LGHNA (CDR1) and YSLEER (CDR2) are obtained from the germline V gene.

This receptor chain uses TRBV4-3 and TRBJ2-3; the D gene identity is not certain. The source material was PBMCs from blood, sampled 5 to 6 days after vaccination. This clonotype was sampled from a man aged 50 or older who received an inactivated influenza vaccine. Donor details come from another sample of the same person, matched by shared clones. The DNA sequence is as follows: TGCGCCAGCAGCCAAGGGCTGGGCACAGATACGCAGTATTTT. The encoded protein is CASSQGLGTDTQYF.